The clone carrying this T cell receptor (beta chain) has just one count. Its specificity is not known. The data are from a study of cytotoxic CD8 clonotypes in ibrutinib-treated CLL. Study as a whole: Patients gave response samples after a median around twelve months of treatment, range 6 to 36. Study-wide points: Measured clonality at baseline was greater than in age-matched healthy donors and tracked with circulating CD8+ T-cell counts. Sampling times, which were not matched between the groups, differed between sustained-remission patients and progressing patients.

The intended depth for sequencing was 1 in 200,000 to 1 in 1 million T cells. Sequencing used immunoSEQ multiplex PCR; TCRdb keeps in-frame clones, though not all of them. The sample yields fewer than 25,000 clones, approximately 68% seen once. Germline CDR1 is LNHDA and CDR2 is SQIVND (reference sequence). The CDR3 is 14 amino acids. V gave up 6 bases and J gave up 2 bases; unmatched junction bases: 6. This clonotype was sampled from a human donor with chronic lymphocytic leukemia. Sequencing was performed on PBMCs, taken after 24 months of ibrutinib treatment. This chain connects TRBV19 to TRBJ1-2; 7 nucleotides match TRBD1. As DNA, the CDR3 is TGTGCCAGTAGCTTAAACAGGGGAAACTATGGCTACACCTTC. It is translated as CASSLNRGNYGYTF.